This TCR beta chain was found in a study of T cell repertoires in cytomegalovirus infection. Overall study context: In public TCR beta signatures, there were indications of both CMV infection and matching HLA type. Study observations and caveats: Ex vivo responses were dominated by HLA-C-restricted CMV-specific TCR beta clonotypes.

This clonotype showed up just once. Antigen specificity is unknown. V was pared by 4 bases and J by 4 bases, with 11 bases between. The CDR3 spans 14 residues. Germline loops: CDR1 SGHDN, CDR2 FVKESK. TCRdb passed the reads through MiXCR, listing each CDR3 protein once. The sample includes hundreds of thousands of distinct CDR3 sequences, 20% to 25% of them seen just once. This TCR was sampled from a human donor in good health (CMV status not recorded). Some clones in this sample may be carry-over from other donors' samples. The rearrangement joins TRBV14 to TRBJ2-1; D ambiguous. Input material: CD8+ T cells from PBMCs. The CDR3: CASSPSTPYNEQFF. The DNA for the CDR3 is TGTGCCAGCAGCCCCTCGACTCCGTACAATGAGCAGTTCTTC.